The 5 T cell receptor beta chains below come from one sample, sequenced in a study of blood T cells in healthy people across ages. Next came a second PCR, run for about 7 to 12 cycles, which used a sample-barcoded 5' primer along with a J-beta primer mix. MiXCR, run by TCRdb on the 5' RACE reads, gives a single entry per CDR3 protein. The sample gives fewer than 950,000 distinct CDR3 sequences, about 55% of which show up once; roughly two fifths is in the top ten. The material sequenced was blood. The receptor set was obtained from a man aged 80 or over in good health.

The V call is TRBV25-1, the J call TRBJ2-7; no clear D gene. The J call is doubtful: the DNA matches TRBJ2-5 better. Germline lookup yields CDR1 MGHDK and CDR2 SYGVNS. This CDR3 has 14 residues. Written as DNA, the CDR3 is TGTGCCAGCAGTGTAGGGATAAACGAAGAGACCCAGTACTTC. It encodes CASSVGINEETQYF.

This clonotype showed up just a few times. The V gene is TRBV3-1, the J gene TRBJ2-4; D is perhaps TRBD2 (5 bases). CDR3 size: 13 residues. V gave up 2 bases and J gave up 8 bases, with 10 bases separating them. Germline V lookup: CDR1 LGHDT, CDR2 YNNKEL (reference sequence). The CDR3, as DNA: TGTGCCAGCAGCCAACACGGGGTGGACATTCAGTACTTC. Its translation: CASSQHGVDIQYF.

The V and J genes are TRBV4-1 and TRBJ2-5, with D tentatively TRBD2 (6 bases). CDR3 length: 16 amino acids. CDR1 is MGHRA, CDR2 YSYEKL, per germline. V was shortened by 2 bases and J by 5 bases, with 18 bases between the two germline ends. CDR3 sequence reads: CASSQSGGPGVETQYF. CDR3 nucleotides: TGCGCCAGCAGCCAATCTGGCGGACCGGGGGTGGAGACCCAGTACTTC.

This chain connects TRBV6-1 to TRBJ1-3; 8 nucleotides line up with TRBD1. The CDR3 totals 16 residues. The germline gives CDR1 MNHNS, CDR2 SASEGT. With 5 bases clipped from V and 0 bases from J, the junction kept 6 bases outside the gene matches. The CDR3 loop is CASSPSGQGSGNTIYF. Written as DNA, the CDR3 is TGTGCCAGCAGTCCGAGCGGACAGGGCTCTGGAAACACCATATATTTT.

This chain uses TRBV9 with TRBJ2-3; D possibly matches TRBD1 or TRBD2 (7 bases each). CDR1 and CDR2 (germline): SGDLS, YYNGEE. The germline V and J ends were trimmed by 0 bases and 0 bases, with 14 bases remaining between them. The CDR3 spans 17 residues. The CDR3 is CASSVAGGQPSTDTQYF. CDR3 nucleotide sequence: TGTGCCAGCAGCGTAGCGGGGGGACAGCCAAGCACAGATACGCAGTATTTT.